This entry concerns a single TCR beta chain. The data originate from a study of blood T cell repertoires in COVID-19. Study-level information: The United States, Italy and Spain were the sources of the acute and convalescent COVID-19 samples.

The method was immunoSEQ multiplex PCR; TCRdb's version includes in-frame clones alone and lacks a portion of them. Of about 290,000 clones in the sample, 80% to 90% are singletons; the top ten hold approximately 4.2%. The germline V gene has CDR1 SGHRS and CDR2 YFSETQ. The CDR3 is 14 amino acids. Unmatched junction bases numbered 8, after V lost 4 bases and J lost 5 bases. The rearrangement joins TRBV5-1 to TRBJ2-7; 8 bases map to TRBD1. The TCR was taken from a man aged 35 to 55 with acute or convalescent COVID-19. Source material: peripheral blood. The DNA for the CDR3 is TGCGCCAGCAGCAAAGGACAGGGCCTCAACGAGCAGTACTTC. Its protein product is CASSKGQGLNEQYF.